These T cell receptor beta chains were read from a single sample in a study of PD-1 blockade in classical Hodgkin lymphoma. Data came from immunoSEQ multiplex PCR; TCRdb stores just in-frame clones and leaves some out. The profile shows approximately 31,000 clones, roughly 80% of them singletons. The sample was CD4+ T cells from blood, taken before the fourth cycle of nivolumab. Receptors originate from a human donor with classical Hodgkin lymphoma. Each CDR3 is given with its conserved first and last residue. The D gene is left open where the match is weak. A clone size is listed for some rows: how often the clone was seen (once, few, many), or a class if it is expanded.

v_gene	d_gene	abundance	j_gene	CDR3nt	CDR3aa
TRBV5-1	TRBD2	.	TRBJ2-7	TGCGCCAGCAGCTTGGAACGGGACTACCTTTCCTACGAGCAGTACTTC	CASSLERDYLSYEQYF
TRBV18	TRBD1	.	TRBJ1-2	TGTGCCAGCTCGCCAGGACAGGGACTTAACTATGGCTACACCTTC	CASSPGQGLNYGYTF
TRBV10-2	TRBD1	.	TRBJ2-1	TGCGCCGGCAGTGGGCCGGGACAGGGGAGGGATGAGCAGTTCTTC	CAGSGPGQGRDEQFF
TRBV4-3	.	.	TRBJ2-3	TGCGCCAGCAGCCAAGATCGAGTGGTAGATACGCAGTATTTT	CASSQDRVVDTQYF
TRBV19	TRBD1	.	TRBJ1-2	TGTGCCAGTAGTATGGGGGGACAGAACTATGGCTACACCTTC	CASSMGGQNYGYTF
TRBV27	.	.	TRBJ2-5	TGTGCCAGCAGTTTTCGGGGCCAAGAGACCCAGTACTTC	CASSFRGQETQYF
TRBV30	.	.	TRBJ2-2	TGTGCCTGGAGTGTTACGTTTTCGCGGGGGCCTAAGAACACCGGGGAGCTGTTTTTT	CAWSVTFSRGPKNTGELFF
TRBV6-1	TRBD1	.	TRBJ1-5	TGTGCCAGCAGTGAGGAGACAGGGGGGGTACAGCCCCAGCATTTT	CASSEETGGVQPQHF
TRBV5-5	.	once	TRBJ1-3	TGTGCCAGCAGCGCGCTAAACACCATATATTTT	CASSALNTIYF
TRBV7-2	.	.	TRBJ2-7	TGTGCCAGCAGCCGAGTCCGGGGTTACGAGCAGTACTTC	CASSRVRGYEQYF